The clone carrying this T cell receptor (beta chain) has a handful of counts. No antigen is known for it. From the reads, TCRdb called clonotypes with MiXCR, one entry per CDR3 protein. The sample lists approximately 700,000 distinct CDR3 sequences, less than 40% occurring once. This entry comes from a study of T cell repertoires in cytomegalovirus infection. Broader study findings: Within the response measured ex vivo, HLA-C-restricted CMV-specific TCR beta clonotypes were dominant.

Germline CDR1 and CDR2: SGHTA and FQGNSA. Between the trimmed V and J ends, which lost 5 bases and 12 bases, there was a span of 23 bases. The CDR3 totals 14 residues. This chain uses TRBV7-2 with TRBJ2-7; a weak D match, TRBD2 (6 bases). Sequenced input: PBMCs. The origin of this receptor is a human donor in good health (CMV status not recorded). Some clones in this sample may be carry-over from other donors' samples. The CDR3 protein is CASSNPGTPGRSYF. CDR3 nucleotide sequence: TGTGCCAGCAGCAATCCCGGGACTCCAGGTCGCTCGTACTTC.